The 24 T cell receptor beta chains below all came from one sample that was sequenced in a study of cytomegalovirus exposure and HLA in healthy donors (dated by TCRdb to between 2016 and 2019). To prepare the library, the immunoSEQ multiplex PCR assay was applied. The multiplex PCR relied on a mix of 60 forward primers for TCR Vbeta segments and 13 reverse primers for TCR Jbeta segments. This is the immuneACCESS table as TCRdb keeps it, with only in-frame sequences that have V and J called. A part of the clones is gone; compared with another copy, unresolved V genes explain less than half, and the rest is unexplained. The sample includes 150,000 or so clones, with 60% to 80% observed a single time. The ten largest clones capture 1.5% to 2% of the sample. Sequencing was done on a sample of PBMCs. These receptors all stem from a female donor in good health and CMV-seronegative.

The J gene is TRBJ2-7, the V gene TRBV7-9, with TRBD1 as a possible D gene (7 bases). Germline V gene data show CDR1 as SEHNR and CDR2 as FQNEAQ (reference sequence). V shed 5 bases and J shed 9 bases, with 23 bases lying between them. The CDR3 sequence is 15 residues long. Written as DNA, the CDR3 is TGTGCCAGCAGCCCGACGGGACAGTCGGTGCGGGGGCAGTACTTC. Amino acid sequence: CASSPTGQSVRGQYF.

The chain carries TRBV7-2 and TRBJ1-2; possible D gene TRBD1, 5 bases. The CDR3 has 15 residues. V was shortened by 1 base and J by 3 bases, with 12 bases between the two germline ends. Germline V CDR1 and CDR2: SGHTA, FQGNSA. The DNA of the CDR3 is TGTGCCAGCAGCTTAGATTCAGGGTCAGACTATGGCTACACCTTC. It specifies CASSLDSGSDYGYTF.

The rearrangement joins TRBV21-1 to TRBJ1-1; the D segment call TRBD1 is taken from the table without a DNA check. TRBV21-1 corresponds to a pseudogene. This CDR3 comprises 15 residues. The CDR3: CASTNTDRGNSEAFF. CDR3 DNA: TGTGCCAGCACGAACACGGACAGGGGGAACTCTGAAGCTTTCTTT.

This clone was observed a few times. This rearrangement joins TRBV29-1 to TRBJ1-2; TRBD1 might be the D (5 bases). The V gene lost 6 bases and the J gene lost 5 bases, with 13 bases spanning the gap. Germline CDR1 reads SQVTM; CDR2 reads ANQGSEA. The CDR3 covers 12 residues. CDR3 DNA: TGCAGCGTCGCGGGGGGTGGGTATGGCTACACCTTC. Protein: CSVAGGGYGYTF.

This rearrangement joins TRBV11-3 to TRBJ1-2; 8 bases fit TRBD1. The CDR3 is made up of 17 amino acids. Germline V lookup: CDR1 SGHNT, CDR2 YENEEA. The junction had 11 bases not matched to a gene; V was cut back by 1 base and J by 4 bases. The CDR3 nucleotides read TGTGCCAGCAGCTTAGCCCTTGCCAGGGGGCGCAGCTATGGCTACACCTTC. It yields the protein CASSLALARGRSYGYTF.

This chain uses TRBV7-9 with TRBJ2-1; the match to TRBD2 covers 12 bases. Per germline, CDR1 SEHNR and CDR2 FQNEAQ (reference sequence). The V gene end was trimmed by 4 bases and the J gene end by 4 bases; junction bases not matched to a gene: 8. This CDR3 comprises 17 residues. The CDR3 DNA reads as TGTGCCAGCAGCTCGCCCGGGCTAGCGGGAGGGTACAATGAGCAGTTCTTC. This sequence encodes CASSSPGLAGGYNEQFF. Complete variable domain (other parts from reference TRBV7-9 and TRBJ2-1): DTGVSQNPRHKITKRGQNVTFRCDPISEHNRLYWYRQTLGQGPEFLTYFQNEAQLEKSRLLSDRFSAERPKGSFSTLEIQRTEQGDSAMYLCASSSPGLAGGYNEQFFGPGTRLTVL.

This clone has only a few counts. The chain employs TRBV27 and TRBJ1-2, with 10 bases lining up with TRBD1. The CDR3 runs to 15 residues. Germline CDR1 reads MNHEY; CDR2 reads SMNVEV (reference sequence). J gave up 3 bases and V 6 bases, and 7 bases lay outside the gene matches. CDR3 coding DNA: TGTGCCAGCAGCCCTCCGGGACAGGGGTACTATGGCTACACCTTC. Its protein product is CASSPPGQGYYGYTF.

The J gene is TRBJ2-5, the V gene TRBV5-6, with D unresolved. The J call may be mistaken, given a closer DNA end match to TRBJ2-7. CDR3 length equals 13 residues. The germline V gene has CDR1 SGHDT and CDR2 YYEEEE. Here the CDR3 DNA reads TGTGCCAGCAGCTTGGACAGCGACTACGAGCAGTACTTC. Its translation: CASSLDSDYEQYF.

The rearrangement uses TRBV7-9 and TRBJ2-7; 8 bases align to TRBD1. V was clipped by 5 bases and J by 6 bases; unmatched bases: 9. The length of the CDR3 is 14 residues. CDR1 SEHNR and CDR2 FQNEAQ come from the germline V gene (reference sequence). CDR3 sequence: CASSPGQDPFEQYF. Here the CDR3 DNA reads TGTGCCAGCAGCCCGGGACAGGACCCTTTCGAGCAGTACTTC.

This chain joins TRBV15 and TRBJ2-1, with 8 positions matching TRBD2. Germline V gene sequence: CDR1 LNHNV, CDR2 YYDKDF (reference sequence). This CDR3 comprises 15 residues. Germline trimming cut 2 bases from V and 4 bases from J; bases unmatched to any gene: 4. The CDR3 DNA reads as TGTGCCACCAGCAGAAAAACTAGCGGATACAATGAGCAGTTCTTC. It specifies CATSRKTSGYNEQFF.

This clone appeared a single time. This chain uses TRBV12-5 with TRBJ2-1; tentative D call: TRBD1 (6 bases). Trimming removed 0 bases at V and 1 base at J, with 25 bases between. The CDR3 consists of 21 residues. Germline V gives CDR1 LGHNT, CDR2 FRNRAP. The CDR3 DNA sequence: TGTGCTAGTGGTTTGGTCTCCCCCCTACAGGGACCGGGCCGATCCTACAATGAGCAGTTCTTC. This gives the protein CASGLVSPLQGPGRSYNEQFF.

This clone has only a few counts. The V gene is TRBV7-8, the J gene TRBJ1-1, with TRBD1 matching 8 bases. Germline assignment: CDR1 SGHVS and CDR2 FQNEAQ. This CDR3 spans 14 amino acids. Unmatched junction bases numbered 7, after V lost 3 bases and J lost 7 bases. The CDR3 sequence is CASSFQGAVGEAFF. Here the CDR3 DNA reads TGTGCCAGCAGCTTCCAGGGGGCGGTCGGTGAAGCTTTCTTT.

To note about this clone: Germline and junction disagree at one end, which may indicate a read error. This chain connects TRBV7-7 to TRBJ1-1; D not resolved. Germline V gives CDR1 SSHAT, CDR2 FNYEAQ (reference sequence). This CDR3 comprises 13 residues. CDR3: CASSLAENTEAFF. Here the CDR3 DNA reads TGTGCTAGCAGCTTGGCAGAGAACACTGAAGCTTTCTTT.

The V gene is TRBV21-1, the J gene TRBJ2-1; the table calls TRBD2, which could not be checked here. TRBV21-1 is recorded as a pseudogene. CDR3 length equals 10 residues. The CDR3 nucleotides are TGTGCCAGACCAGCGTGCGAGCAGTTCTTC. Residues: CARPACEQFF.

In this sample, this clone turned up a few times. The V call is TRBV7-3, the J call TRBJ2-3; 14 nucleotides line up with TRBD2. The CDR3 loop spans 16 amino acids. V was clipped by 5 bases and J by 1 base; unmatched bases: 2. The germline V gene has CDR1 SGHTA and CDR2 FQGTGA. In DNA, the CDR3 is TGTGCCAGCAGCCGGGGACTAGCGGGAGGCACAGATACGCAGTATTTT. It is translated as CASSRGLAGGTDTQYF. The full variable domain, rest sourced from reference TRBV7-3 and TRBJ2-3, is GAGVSQTPSNKVTEKGKYVELRCDPISGHTALYWYRQSLGQGPEFLIYFQGTGAADDSGLPNDRFFAVRPEGSVSTLKIQRTERGDSAVYLCASSRGLAGGTDTQYFGPGTRLTVL.

The rearrangement links TRBV7-3 to TRBJ1-2; TRBD1 agrees at 10 bases. The CDR3 is 16 amino acids. The germline V gene encodes CDR1 SGHTA and CDR2 FQGTGA. J lost 1 base, V lost 5 bases, and 7 bases had no gene match. The CDR3 DNA is TGTGCCAGCAGCCAGACAGGGGGCGCGAATAACTATGGCTACACCTTC. It yields the protein CASSQTGGANNYGYTF.

J is TRBJ2-7 and V is TRBV13, with TRBD2 identical over 7 bases. After removal of 2 bases from V and 5 bases from J, the junction contained 6 bases not matched to a gene. The germline CDR1 and CDR2 sequences are PRHDT and FYEKMQ (reference sequence). The CDR3 has 14 residues. CDR3 sequence (DNA): TGTGCCAGCAGCTTACCTAGCGGAGGCGACGAGCAGTACTTC. Translated: CASSLPSGGDEQYF.

There are a few counts of this clone. The chain joins TRBV19 to TRBJ1-1; the match to TRBD1 covers 7 bases. CDR3 size: 13 residues. CDR1 LNHDA and CDR2 SQIVND come from the germline V gene (reference sequence). V dropped 4 bases and J dropped 3; count of bases not matched to a gene: 2. The CDR3 is CASSTDRDTEAFF. The CDR3 coding sequence is TGTGCCAGTAGTACAGACAGGGACACTGAAGCTTTCTTT.

The V call is TRBV19, the J call TRBJ1-5; TRBD1 matches at 7 bases. The CDR3 spans 16 residues. The germline CDR1 and CDR2 sequences are LNHDA and SQIVND (reference sequence). The V gene end was trimmed by 4 bases and the J gene end by 2 bases; junction bases not matched to a gene: 8. CDR3 bases: TGTGCCAGTAGTAGTTCAGGGGGAGGAGGCAATCAGCCCCAGCATTTT. Translating it yields CASSSSGGGGNQPQHF.

This clone was recorded only once. The chain combines TRBV18 with TRBJ2-3, with D possibly being TRBD2 (6 bases). V shed 0 bases and J shed 4 bases, with 8 bases lying between them. This CDR3 has 14 residues. CDR1 is KGHSH and CDR2 is LQKENI in the germline V gene. CDR3: CASSPPRGADTQYF. The CDR3, as DNA: TGTGCCAGCTCACCACCGCGGGGAGCAGATACGCAGTATTTT.

This clone was detected only once. This chain connects TRBV7-8 to TRBJ2-2, with D perhaps TRBD2 (6 bases). V lost 2 bases and J lost 2, with 12 bases in between. The germline CDR1 and CDR2 sequences are SGHVS and FQNEAQ. The CDR3 extends over 16 amino acids. CDR3 in DNA: TGTGCCAGCAGCTTACTCGGAGGGAAAAACACCGGGGAGCTGTTTTTT. Its protein product is CASSLLGGKNTGELFF.

This clone showed up just a few times. V gene TRBV6-1 combines with J gene TRBJ1-1, with D possibly TRBD1 on 5 matching bases. The CDR3 extends over 15 amino acids. Germline V gene sequence: CDR1 MNHNS, CDR2 SASEGT. Trimming pared 0 bases from V and 5 bases from J, leaving 13 bases between. CDR3 loop: CASSEALTGETEAFF. The CDR3 DNA reads as TGTGCCAGCAGTGAAGCGCTAACGGGGGAGACTGAAGCTTTCTTT.

The rearrangement links TRBV6-6 to TRBJ1-2, with TRBD1 as a possible D gene (6 bases). This CDR3 region has 14 residues. V was trimmed by 6 bases and J by 5 bases, leaving 16 bases between them. Per germline, CDR1 MNHNY and CDR2 SVGAGI (reference sequence). Here the CDR3 DNA reads TGTGCCAGCAGCTTCAAACAGGGTGAATATGGCTACACCTTC. Amino acids: CASSFKQGEYGYTF.

The chain employs TRBV4-2 and TRBJ2-1; 8 bases agree with TRBD2. In germline, CDR1 is LGHNA, CDR2 YNFKEQ. The junction had 12 bases not matched to a gene; V was cut back by 4 bases and J by 4 bases. The CDR3 extends over 17 amino acids. The CDR3 nucleotides read TGTGCCAGCAGCCCGGTGGGGGGGCGGGGGGTTTACAATGAGCAGTTCTTC. It specifies CASSPVGGRGVYNEQFF.